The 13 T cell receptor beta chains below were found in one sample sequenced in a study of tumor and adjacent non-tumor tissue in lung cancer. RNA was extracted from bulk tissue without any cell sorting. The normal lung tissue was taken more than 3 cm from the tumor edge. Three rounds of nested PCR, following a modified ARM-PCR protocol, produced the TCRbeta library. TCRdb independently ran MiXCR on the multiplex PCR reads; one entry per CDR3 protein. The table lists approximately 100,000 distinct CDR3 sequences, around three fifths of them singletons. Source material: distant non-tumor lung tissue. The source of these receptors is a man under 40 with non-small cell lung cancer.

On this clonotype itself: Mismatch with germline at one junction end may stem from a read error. The CDR3 loop reads CVSNQLSGRADNEQFF. Written as DNA, the CDR3 is TGCGTCAGCAACCAACTAAGCGGGAGGGCCGACAATGAGCAGTTCTTC. The V and J genes are TRBV4-1 and TRBJ2-1; 10 positions match TRBD2. Germline V lookup: CDR1 MGHRA, CDR2 YSYEKL. CDR3 length equals 16 residues.

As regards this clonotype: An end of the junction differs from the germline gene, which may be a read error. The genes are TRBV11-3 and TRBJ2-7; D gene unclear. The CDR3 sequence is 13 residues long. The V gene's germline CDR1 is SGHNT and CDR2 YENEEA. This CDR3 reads CASCLDVLDEQYF. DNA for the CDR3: TGTGCCAGCTGCTTAGACGTACTGGACGAGCAATACTTC.

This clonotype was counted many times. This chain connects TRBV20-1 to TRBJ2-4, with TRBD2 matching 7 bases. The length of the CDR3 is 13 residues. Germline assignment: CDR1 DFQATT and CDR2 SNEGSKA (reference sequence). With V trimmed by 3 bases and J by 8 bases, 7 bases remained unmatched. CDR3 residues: CSASGAGVDIQYF. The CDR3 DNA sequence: TGCAGTGCTAGTGGCGCGGGAGTGGACATTCAGTACTTC.

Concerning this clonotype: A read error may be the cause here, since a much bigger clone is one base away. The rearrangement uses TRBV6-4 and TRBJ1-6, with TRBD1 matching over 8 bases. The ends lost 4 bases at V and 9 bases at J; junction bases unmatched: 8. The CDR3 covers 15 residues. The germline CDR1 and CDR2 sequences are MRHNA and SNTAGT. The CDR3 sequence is CASSAPGQESSPLHF. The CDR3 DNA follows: TGTGCCAGCAGTGCGCCGGGACAGGAGTCTTCACCCCTCCACTTT.

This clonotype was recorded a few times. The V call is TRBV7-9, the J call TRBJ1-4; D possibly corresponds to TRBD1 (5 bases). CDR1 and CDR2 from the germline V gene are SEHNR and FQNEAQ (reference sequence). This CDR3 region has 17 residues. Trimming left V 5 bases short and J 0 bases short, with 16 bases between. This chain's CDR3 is CASSPNGRAATNEKLFF. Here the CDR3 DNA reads TGTGCCAGCAGCCCTAACGGCAGGGCGGCAACTAATGAAAAACTGTTTTTT.

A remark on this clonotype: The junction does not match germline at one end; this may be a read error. The chain's CDR3 is CASTGGFQETQYF. CDR3 DNA sequence: TGTGCCAGCACTGGGGGGTTTCAAGAGACGCAGTACTTC. The gene calls are TRBV6-6 and TRBJ2-5; tentatively, D is TRBD2 (6 bases). Germline assignment: CDR1 MNHNY and CDR2 SVGAGI (reference sequence). This CDR3 region has 13 residues.

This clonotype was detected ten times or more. In DNA form, the CDR3 reads TGTGCCTCAAAAAGGGGGAATTCACCCCTCCACTTT. This codes for CASKRGNSPLHF. The chain carries TRBV6-5 and TRBJ1-6, with a tentative D call TRBD1 (6 bases). The germline V and J ends were trimmed by 11 bases and 7 bases, with 12 bases remaining between them. From germline, CDR1 is MNHEY and CDR2 SVGAGI. The CDR3 extends over 12 amino acids.

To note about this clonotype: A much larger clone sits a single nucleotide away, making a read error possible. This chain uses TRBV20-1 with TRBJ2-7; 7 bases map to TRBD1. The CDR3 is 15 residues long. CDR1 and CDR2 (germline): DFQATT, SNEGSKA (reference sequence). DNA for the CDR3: TGCAGTGTTAGAGATTTCGCAGGGGGATCCTACGAGCAGTACTTC. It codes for CSVRDFAGGSYEQYF.

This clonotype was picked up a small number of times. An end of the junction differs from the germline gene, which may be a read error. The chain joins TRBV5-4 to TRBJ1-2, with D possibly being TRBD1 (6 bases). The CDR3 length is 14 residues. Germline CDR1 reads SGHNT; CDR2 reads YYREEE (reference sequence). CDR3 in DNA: TGTACCAGCAGTCTGGGAATGGGGGGCTATGGCCACACCTTC. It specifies CTSSLGMGGYGHTF.

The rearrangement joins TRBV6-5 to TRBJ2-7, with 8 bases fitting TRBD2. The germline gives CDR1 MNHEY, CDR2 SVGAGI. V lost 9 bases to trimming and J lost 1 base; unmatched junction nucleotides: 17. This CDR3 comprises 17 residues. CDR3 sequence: CARGYSVSGSHSYEQYF. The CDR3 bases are TGTGCCAGGGGTTACTCGGTGAGCGGGAGTCATTCCTACGAGCAGTACTTC.

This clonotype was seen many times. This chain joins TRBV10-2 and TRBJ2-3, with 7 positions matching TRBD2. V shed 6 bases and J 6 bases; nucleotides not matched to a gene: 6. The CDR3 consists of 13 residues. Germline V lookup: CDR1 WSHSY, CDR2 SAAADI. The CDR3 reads CASSEDGRDTQYF. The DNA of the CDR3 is TGCGCCAGCAGCGAAGACGGGAGGGATACGCAGTATTTT.

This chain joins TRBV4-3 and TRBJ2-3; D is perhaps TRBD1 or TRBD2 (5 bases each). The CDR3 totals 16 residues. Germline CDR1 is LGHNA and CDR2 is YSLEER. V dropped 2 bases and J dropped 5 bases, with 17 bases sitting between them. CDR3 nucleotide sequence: TGCGCCAGCAGCCAAAGTGCCGGGACCGGACTAGATACGCAGTATTTT. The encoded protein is CASSQSAGTGLDTQYF.

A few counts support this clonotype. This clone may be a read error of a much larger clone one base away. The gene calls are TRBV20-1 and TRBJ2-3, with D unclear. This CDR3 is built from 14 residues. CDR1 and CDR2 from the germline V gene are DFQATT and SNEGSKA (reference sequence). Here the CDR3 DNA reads TGCAGTGGTAGAGTAGGGTTGGGCACAGATACGCAGTATTTT. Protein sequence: CSGRVGLGTDTQYF.